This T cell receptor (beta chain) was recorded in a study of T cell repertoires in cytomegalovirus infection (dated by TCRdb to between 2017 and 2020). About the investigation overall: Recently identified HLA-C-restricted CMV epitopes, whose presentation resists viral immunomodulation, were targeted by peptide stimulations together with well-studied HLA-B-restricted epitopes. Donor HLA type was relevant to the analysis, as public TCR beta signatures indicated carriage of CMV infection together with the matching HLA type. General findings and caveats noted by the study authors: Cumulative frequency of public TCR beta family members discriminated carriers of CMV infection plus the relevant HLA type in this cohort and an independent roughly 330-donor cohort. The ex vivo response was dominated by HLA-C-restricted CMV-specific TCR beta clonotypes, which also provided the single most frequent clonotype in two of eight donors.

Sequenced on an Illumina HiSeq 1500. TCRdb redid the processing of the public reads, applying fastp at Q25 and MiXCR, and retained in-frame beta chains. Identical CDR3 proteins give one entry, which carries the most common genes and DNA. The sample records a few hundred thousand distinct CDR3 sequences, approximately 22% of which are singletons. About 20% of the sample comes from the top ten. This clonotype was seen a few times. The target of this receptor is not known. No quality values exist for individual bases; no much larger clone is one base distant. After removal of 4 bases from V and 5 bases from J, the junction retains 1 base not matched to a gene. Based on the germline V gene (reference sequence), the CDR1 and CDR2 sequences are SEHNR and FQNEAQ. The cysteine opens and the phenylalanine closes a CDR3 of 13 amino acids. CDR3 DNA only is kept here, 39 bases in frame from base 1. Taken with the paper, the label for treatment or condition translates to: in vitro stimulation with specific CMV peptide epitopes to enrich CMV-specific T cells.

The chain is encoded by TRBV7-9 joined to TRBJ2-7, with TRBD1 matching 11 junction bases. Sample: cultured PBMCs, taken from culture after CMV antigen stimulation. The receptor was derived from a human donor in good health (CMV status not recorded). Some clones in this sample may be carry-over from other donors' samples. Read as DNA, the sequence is TGTGCCAGCAGCTGGACAGGGGGCGACGAGCAGTACTTC. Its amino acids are CASSWTGGDEQYF.